One T cell receptor beta chain is described in this entry. This clone has a single count. The antigen it recognizes is unknown. The sample holds no much larger clone one base away, and base qualities are not on file. Collaborating institutions collected whole blood in K2EDTA tubes following their own protocols. For TCRbeta analysis, collaborators shipped samples as frozen whole blood, isolated PBMCs, or DNA extracted from either of those sample types. The immunoSEQ Assay, a bias-controlled multiplex PCR, was used to amplify TCRbeta CDR3 regions from genomic DNA. Per the authors' processing: Within the assay, amplification of reference gene primers was used to estimate how many nucleated cells each sample contained. Sequence reads were collapsed and filtered to measure the absolute abundance of every unique TCRbeta CDR3 rearrangement. For each sample, productive Simpson clonality was calculated as the square root of Simpson's diversity index over productive rearrangements. Drawn from immuneACCESS, this table holds only the in-frame rearrangements with V and J called that TCRdb kept. Clones are partly lost; checked studies trace under half to an unresolved V gene and leave the rest unexplained. V and J calls plus clone size are reproduced from that table; the DNA served to infer D and trimming. The sample includes 45,000 or so clones, with 89% observed a single time. In total, the top ten clones hold around 15% of the sample.

The data belong to a study of blood T cell repertoires in COVID-19 (dated by TCRdb to about 2020). Some background on the complete study: Collaborator samples came from the United States, Italy and Spain and covered acute and convalescent phases of COVID-19. The prospective study material was composed of cDNA or gDNA derived from T cells, B-cell-depleted T cells, or PBMCs. The dataset comprised deeply sampled blood TCRbeta repertoires from subjects exposed to, actively infected with, or recovered from COVID-19. A freely available public database, intended as a resource for researchers studying the immune response to SARS-CoV-2, is where the repertoires were released. Samples were obtained from the ongoing ImmuneRACE study (first 160 participants) and from 1,000 to 1,500 subjects provided by 6 global collaborators. Nearly every sample came with metadata listing a de-identified subject ID, COVID-19 status, age in years and sex. Where available, HLA class I and class II types were taken from metadata supplied by the sample provider and were not determined by assay-based typing.

The V end loses 4 bases and the J end loses 9 bases, and a stretch of 13 bases separates them. The CDR3 has 13 amino acids, counting the end cysteine and phenylalanine. Only the CDR3 DNA stays, 39 bases, in frame from base 1. What the authors observed across the whole study: How much clinical and demographic metadata was included differed by source and by participant, and the metadata was provided uncurated.

The chain uses TRBV12-3 or TRBV12-4 and TRBJ1-5, and the D gene may be TRBD1, 5 bases matching. The sequenced sample consisted of peripheral blood. The TCR comes from a man between 65 and 85 years old with active COVID-19. Here the CDR3 is given as CASSSSGGGPQHF. The nucleotide sequence is TGTGCCAGCAGTTCATCCGGGGGGGGGCCCCAGCATTTT.